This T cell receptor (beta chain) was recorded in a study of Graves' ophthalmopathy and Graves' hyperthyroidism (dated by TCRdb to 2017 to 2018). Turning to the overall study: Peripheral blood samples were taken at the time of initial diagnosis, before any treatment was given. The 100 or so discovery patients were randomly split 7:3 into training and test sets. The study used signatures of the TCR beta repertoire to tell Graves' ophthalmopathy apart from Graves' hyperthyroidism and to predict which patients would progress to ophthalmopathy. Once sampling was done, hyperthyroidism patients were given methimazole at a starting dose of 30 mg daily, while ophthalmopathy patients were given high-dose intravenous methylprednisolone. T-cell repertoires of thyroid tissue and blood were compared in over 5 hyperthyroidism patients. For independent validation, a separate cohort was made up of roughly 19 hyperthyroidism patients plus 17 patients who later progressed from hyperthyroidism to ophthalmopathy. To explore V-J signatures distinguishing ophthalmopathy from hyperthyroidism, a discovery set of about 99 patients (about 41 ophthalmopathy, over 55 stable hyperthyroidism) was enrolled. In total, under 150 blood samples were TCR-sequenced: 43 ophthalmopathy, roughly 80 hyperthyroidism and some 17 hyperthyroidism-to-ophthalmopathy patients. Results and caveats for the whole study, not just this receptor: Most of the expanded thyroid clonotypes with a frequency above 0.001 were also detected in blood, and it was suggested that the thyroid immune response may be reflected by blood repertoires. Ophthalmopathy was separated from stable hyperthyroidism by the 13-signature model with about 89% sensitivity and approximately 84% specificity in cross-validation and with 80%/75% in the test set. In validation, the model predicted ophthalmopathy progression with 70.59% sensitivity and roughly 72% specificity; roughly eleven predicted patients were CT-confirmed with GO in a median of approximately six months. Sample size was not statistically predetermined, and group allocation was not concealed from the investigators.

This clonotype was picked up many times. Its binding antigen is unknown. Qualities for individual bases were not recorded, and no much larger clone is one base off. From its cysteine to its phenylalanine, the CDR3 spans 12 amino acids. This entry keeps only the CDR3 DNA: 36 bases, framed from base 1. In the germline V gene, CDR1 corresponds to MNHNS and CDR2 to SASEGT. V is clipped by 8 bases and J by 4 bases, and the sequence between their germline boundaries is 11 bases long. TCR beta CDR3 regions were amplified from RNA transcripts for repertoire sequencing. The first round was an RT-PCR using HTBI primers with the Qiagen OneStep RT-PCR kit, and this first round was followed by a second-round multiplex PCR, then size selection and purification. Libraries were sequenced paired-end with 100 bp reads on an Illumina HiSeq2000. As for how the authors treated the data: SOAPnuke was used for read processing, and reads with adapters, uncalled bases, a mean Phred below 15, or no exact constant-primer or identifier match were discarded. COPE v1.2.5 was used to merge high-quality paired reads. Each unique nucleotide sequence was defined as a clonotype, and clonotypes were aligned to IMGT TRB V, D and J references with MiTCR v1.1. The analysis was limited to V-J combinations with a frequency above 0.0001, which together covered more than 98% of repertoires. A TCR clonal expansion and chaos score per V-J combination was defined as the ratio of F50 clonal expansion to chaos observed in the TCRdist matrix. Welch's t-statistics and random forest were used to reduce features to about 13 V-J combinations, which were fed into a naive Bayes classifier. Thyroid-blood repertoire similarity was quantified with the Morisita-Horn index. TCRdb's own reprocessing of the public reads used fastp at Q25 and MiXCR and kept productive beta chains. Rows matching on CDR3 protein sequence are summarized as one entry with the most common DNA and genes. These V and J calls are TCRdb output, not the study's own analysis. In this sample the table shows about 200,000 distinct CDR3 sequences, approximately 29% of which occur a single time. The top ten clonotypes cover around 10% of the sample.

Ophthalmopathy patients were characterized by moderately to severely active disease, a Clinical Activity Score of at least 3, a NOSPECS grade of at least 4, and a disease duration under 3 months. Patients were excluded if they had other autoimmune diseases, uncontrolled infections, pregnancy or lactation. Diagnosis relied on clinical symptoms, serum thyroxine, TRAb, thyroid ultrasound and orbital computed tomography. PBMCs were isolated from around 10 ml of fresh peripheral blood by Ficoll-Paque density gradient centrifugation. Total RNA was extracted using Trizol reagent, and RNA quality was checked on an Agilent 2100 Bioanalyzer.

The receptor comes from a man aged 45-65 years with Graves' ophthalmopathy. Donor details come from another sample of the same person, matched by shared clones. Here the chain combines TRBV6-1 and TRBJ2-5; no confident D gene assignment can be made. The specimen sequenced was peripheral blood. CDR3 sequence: CASALQPETQYF. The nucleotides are TGTGCCAGCGCCCTCCAACCAGAGACCCAGTACTTC.